This T cell receptor beta chain came from a study of human T cells and chemical hapten exposure. Time point indicated: pre-sensitization, week 0. Specified treatment: therapeutic diphenylcyclopropenone sensitization with weekly scalp DPC. This CDR3 has 17 amino acids. Deletions cut 10 bases from V and 1 base from J, with 24 bases between. Germline V CDR1 and CDR2: SGHTS, YDEGEE. TCRdb reprocessed the RACE reads with MiXCR, giving one entry per CDR3 protein. The sample yields 40,000 to 50,000 distinct CDR3 sequences, approximately 13% seen once. The TCR comes from a woman aged 25-40 years with alopecia areata. Some clones in this sample may be carry-over from other donors' samples. The rearrangement links TRBV5-8 to TRBJ2-1; D perhaps matches TRBD2 (6 bases). This specimen consisted of whole blood, obtained in connection with sensitization to the hapten diphenylcyclopropenone (DPC). Written as DNA, the CDR3 is TGTGCCGGACGAAGATATATGTGGCGGGGTTCCTACAATGAGCAGTTCTTC. It is translated as CAGRRYMWRGSYNEQFF.